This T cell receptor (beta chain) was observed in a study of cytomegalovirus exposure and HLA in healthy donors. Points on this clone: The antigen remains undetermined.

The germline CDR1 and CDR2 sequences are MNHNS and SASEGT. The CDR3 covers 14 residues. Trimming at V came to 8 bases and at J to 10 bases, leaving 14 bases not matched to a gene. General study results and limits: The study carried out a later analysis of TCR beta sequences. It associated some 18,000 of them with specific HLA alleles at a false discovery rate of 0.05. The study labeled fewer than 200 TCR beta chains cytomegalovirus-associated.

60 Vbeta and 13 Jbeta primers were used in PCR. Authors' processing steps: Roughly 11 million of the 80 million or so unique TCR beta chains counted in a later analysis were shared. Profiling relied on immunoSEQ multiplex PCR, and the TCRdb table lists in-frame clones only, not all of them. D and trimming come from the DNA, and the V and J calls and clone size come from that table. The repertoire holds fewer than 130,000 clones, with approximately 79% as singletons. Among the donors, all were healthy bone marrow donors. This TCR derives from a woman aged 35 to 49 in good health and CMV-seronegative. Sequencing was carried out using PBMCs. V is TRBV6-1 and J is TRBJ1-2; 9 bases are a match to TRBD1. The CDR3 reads CASRAPGQGSHYTF. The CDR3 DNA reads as TGTGCCAGCCGGGCCCCGGGACAGGGATCTCACTACACCTTC.